These 14 T cell receptor beta chains came from one sample sequenced in a study of control samples from healthy donors and cancer patients. Produced via immunoSEQ multiplex PCR; TCRdb's table is partial and in-frame only. The data contain about 160,000 clones, about 90% of them singletons. Sequences were obtained from blood. The receptors derive from a man under 40 in good health.

The chain couples TRBV27 to TRBJ2-3, with TRBD2 identical over 9 bases. This CDR3 comprises 12 residues. The ends lost 6 bases at V and 9 bases at J; junction bases unmatched: 4. From germline, CDR1 is MNHEY and CDR2 SMNVEV (reference sequence). The CDR3 region has the DNA TGTGCCAGCAGGGCGGGGGGGTTAACGCAGTATTTT. Amino acid sequence: CASRAGGLTQYF.

In this sample, this clone turned up once. The gene calls are TRBV29-1 and TRBJ1-2, with 7 nucleotides matching TRBD1. CDR3 size: 13 residues. In germline, CDR1 is SQVTM, CDR2 ANQGSEA. V lost 3 bases to trimming and J lost 2 bases; unmatched junction nucleotides: 3. Here the CDR3 DNA reads TGCAGCGTTGAGGAGGGGGCGAACTATGGCTACACCTTC. Translating it yields CSVEEGANYGYTF.

This chain joins TRBV7-2 and TRBJ1-5; D may be TRBD1 (5 bases). Germline CDR1 is SGHTA and CDR2 is FQGNSA. V was pared by 2 bases and J by 1 base, with 18 bases between. The CDR3 length is 18 residues. CDR3 in amino acids: CASSLLGRREGSNQPQHF. DNA for the CDR3: TGTGCCAGCAGCTTATTAGGTCGCAGGGAAGGGAGCAATCAGCCCCAGCATTTT.

This chain's CDR3 is CASSLDGRPNTEAFF. CDR3 DNA sequence: TGTGCCAGCAGCCTCGACGGGAGGCCGAACACTGAAGCTTTCTTT. The chain recombines TRBV4-2 with TRBJ1-1; D is unclear. The CDR3 has 15 amino acids. Germline CDR1 and CDR2: LGHNA and YNFKEQ. V lost 4 bases and J lost 1, with 13 bases in between.

This chain uses TRBV28 with TRBJ2-7, with a possible D match to TRBD2 (6 bases). The germline V gene has CDR1 MDHEN and CDR2 SYDVKM. The CDR3 consists of 14 residues. Deletions cut 3 bases from V and 0 bases from J, with 9 bases between. CDR3 protein: CASSFPGVSYEQYF. CDR3 nucleotide sequence: TGTGCCAGCAGTTTTCCGGGGGTCTCCTACGAGCAGTACTTC.

V usage is TRBV7-9 and J usage is TRBJ2-7; D gene unclear. This CDR3 has 13 residues. V lost 1 base and J 3 bases, leaving 7 bases between the germline ends. CDR1 is SEHNR and CDR2 is FQNEAQ in the germline V gene (reference sequence). CDR3 nucleotides: TGTGCCAGCAGCTTAGACAGAAACTACGAGCAGTACTTC. Its translation: CASSLDRNYEQYF.

The gene calls are TRBV9 and TRBJ1-2; TRBD1 might be the D (5 bases). Germline CDR1 reads SGDLS; CDR2 reads YYNGEE. V was clipped by 2 bases and J by 3 bases, with 14 bases between them. The CDR3 length is 15 residues. The DNA for the CDR3 is TGTGCCAGCAGCGTTGGGGGAGTACTTGACTATGGCTACACCTTC. Translation gives CASSVGGVLDYGYTF.

The CDR3 spells CASSAMGLTATEAFF. CDR3 coding DNA: TGTGCCAGCAGTGCCATGGGACTGACCGCCACTGAAGCTTTCTTT. The rearrangement uses TRBV9 and TRBJ1-1; D is possibly TRBD1 (5 bases). The CDR3 loop spans 15 amino acids. With 5 bases removed from V and 4 bases from J, the gap between germline ends came to 18 bases. Germline-derived CDR1 and CDR2 are SGDLS and YYNGEE.

The chain carries TRBV7-9 and TRBJ1-4, with D perhaps matching TRBD1 (5 bases). The CDR3 runs 16 residues. V shed 5 bases and J shed 0 bases, with 13 bases lying between them. The germline gives CDR1 SEHNR, CDR2 FQNEAQ (reference sequence). CDR3 nucleotide sequence: TGTGCCAGCAGCCCCGGGACCGGGACAACTAATGAAAAACTGTTTTTT. Encoded protein: CASSPGTGTTNEKLFF.

V is TRBV19 and J is TRBJ1-4; D remains ambiguous. Germline values: CDR1 LNHDA, CDR2 SQIVND (reference sequence). This CDR3 spans 13 amino acids. Trimming took 3 bases from V and 5 from J, leaving 7 bases between them. The CDR3 DNA sequence: TGTGCCAGTAGTATTACAGAAAATGAAAAACTGTTTTTT. Translation: CASSITENEKLFF. The full variable domain, rest sourced from reference TRBV19 and TRBJ1-4, is DGGITQSPKYLFRKEGQNVTLSCEQNLNHDAMYWYRQDPGQGLRLIYYSQIVNDFQKGDIAEGYSVSREKKESFPLTVTSAQKNPTAFYLCASSITENEKLFFGSGTQLSVL.

The rearrangement uses TRBV25-1 and TRBJ2-7, with D possibly TRBD1 on 6 matching bases. The V gene lost 6 bases and the J gene lost 7 bases, with 13 bases spanning the gap. Germline V CDR1 and CDR2: MGHDK, SYGVNS. This CDR3 region has 12 residues. In nucleotides, the CDR3 is TGTGCCAGCAGGACAGGTGGAGAGGAGCAGTACTTC. Protein: CASRTGGEEQYF.

The chain joins TRBV14 to TRBJ2-3, with D perhaps matching TRBD2 (5 bases). In germline, CDR1 is SGHDN, CDR2 FVKESK. V lost 1 base, J lost 3 bases, and 11 bases lay in between. The length of the CDR3 is 15 residues. This CDR3 reads CASSQGLPGTDTQYF. CDR3 nucleotide sequence: TGTGCCAGCAGCCAAGGCCTCCCGGGGACAGATACGCAGTATTTT.

J is TRBJ2-1 and V is TRBV12-5, with unresolved D. The length of the CDR3 is 12 residues. In germline, CDR1 is LGHNT, CDR2 FRNRAP. The germline V and J ends were trimmed by 1 base and 5 bases, with 3 bases remaining between them. The CDR3 coding sequence is TGTGCTAGTGGTTTGGCGAACAATGAGCAGTTCTTC. As protein: CASGLANNEQFF.

CDR3 protein: CASSQGYAGGTDTQYF. Here the CDR3 DNA reads TGTGCCAGCAGCCAAGGGTATGCGGGGGGCACAGATACGCAGTATTTT. V is TRBV3-1 (or the pseudogene TRBV3-2) and J is TRBJ2-3; 7 nucleotides match TRBD2. The germline CDR1 and CDR2 sequences are LGHDT and YNNKEL (reference sequence). With 1 base clipped from V and 1 base from J, the junction kept 5 bases outside the gene matches. The CDR3 extends over 16 amino acids.